These T cell receptor beta chains were read from a single sample in a study of technical replicates of blood from several donors. The repertoire was sequenced with immunoSEQ multiplex PCR; TCRdb's copy has only in-frame clones and lacks some. The sample lists more than 90,000 clones; 95% were seen once. The material sequenced was T cells isolated from PBMCs. The source of these receptors is a human donor in good health. CDR3s include the opening cysteine and the closing phenylalanine or tryptophan. The D gene is left open where the match is weak. Only part of the rows carry a size: once, few, many, or a class if the clone is expanded.

clone_size	d_call	v_call	j_call	cdr3_length	cdr3_aa	cdr3_nt
-	-	TRBV28	TRBJ1-2	16	CASSFPEGTLSRGYTF	TGTGCCAGCAGTTTCCCAGAGGGGACATTATCGAGAGGCTACACCTTC
-	-	TRBV5-6	TRBJ1-2	13	CASSSTGNYGYTF	TGTGCCAGCAGCTCAACAGGGAACTATGGCTACACCTTC
-	-	TRBV7-9	TRBJ1-4	16	CASSAPSEGPNEKLFF	TGTGCCAGCAGCGCCCCCTCAGAGGGCCCTAATGAAAAACTGTTTTTT
-	-	TRBV19	TRBJ1-5	13	CASRGEGNQPQHF	TGTGCCAGTAGGGGGGAGGGCAATCAGCCCCAGCATTTT
once	-	TRBV19	TRBJ2-5	13	CASSIELQETQYF	TGTGCCAGTAGTATCGAGCTCCAAGAGACCCAGTACTTC
-	TRBD2	TRBV4-1	TRBJ2-5	16	CASSQDGEGLQETQYF	TGCGCCAGCAGCCAAGACGGGGAGGGTCTTCAAGAGACCCAGTACTTC
-	-	TRBV21-1	TRBJ2-7	16	CASSKATRDRDHEQYF	TGTGCCAGCAGCAAAGCTACCCGGGACAGGGACCACGAGCAGTACTTC
-	TRBD2	TRBV29-1	TRBJ2-1	14	CSVDTSEGKGEQFF	TGCAGCGTTGACACTAGCGAGGGTAAAGGTGAGCAGTTCTTC
-	TRBD2	TRBV7-3	TRBJ2-1	15	CASSLIGGGVNEQFF	TGTGCCAGCAGCTTAATCGGCGGGGGGGTCAATGAGCAGTTCTTC
-	TRBD2	TRBV9	TRBJ2-7	14	CASSVGLVGYEQYF	TGTGCCAGCAGCGTGGGACTAGTCGGGTACGAGCAGTACTTC
-	TRBD2	TRBV27	TRBJ2-1	12	CASSASGGEQFF	TGTGCCAGCAGTGCTAGCGGGGGTGAGCAGTTCTTC
-	-	TRBV6-5	TRBJ2-6	12	CATIAGANVLTF	TGTGCCACAATAGCTGGGGCCAACGTCCTGACTTTC
-	-	TRBV4-1	TRBJ2-7	13	CASSQDSSYEQYF	TGCGCCAGCAGTCAGGACAGTTCCTACGAGCAGTACTTC
few	-	TRBV7-2	TRBJ2-6	14	CASSRVSGANVLTF	TGTGCCAGCAGCCGAGTCTCTGGGGCCAACGTCCTGACTTTC
-	TRBD1	TRBV6-5	TRBJ2-7	16	CASSYSGGQGFHEQYF	TGTGCCAGCAGTTACTCCGGGGGACAGGGGTTCCACGAGCAGTACTTC
-	TRBD2	TRBV5-1	TRBJ2-3	16	CASSLDLAGYTDTQYF	TGCGCCAGCAGCTTGGATCTAGCGGGGTACACAGATACGCAGTATTTT
-	-	TRBV6-1	TRBJ2-7	13	CASSEGQTYEQYF	TGTGCCAGCAGTGAAGGACAGACCTACGAGCAGTACTTC
-	TRBD1	TRBV29-1	TRBJ1-2	16	CSVGDRMGANYYGYTF	TGCAGCGTAGGGGACAGGATGGGGGCTAATTACTATGGCTACACCTTC
-	-	TRBV5-1	TRBJ2-7	14	CASSLEYREIEQYF	TGCGCCAGCAGCCTGGAATACAGGGAGATCGAGCAGTACTTC
-	-	TRBV9	TRBJ1-4	14	CASSVSGANEKLFF	TGTGCCAGCAGCGTTTCCGGGGCTAATGAAAAACTGTTTTTT
-	TRBD1	TRBV18	TRBJ2-7	14	CASSLSRTGSEQYF	TGTGCCAGCTCACTCTCCAGGACAGGATCCGAGCAGTACTTC
-	TRBD1	TRBV23-1	TRBJ2-7	16	CASSHLRDRYSYEQYF	TGCGCCAGCAGTCATCTCCGGGACAGATACTCCTACGAGCAGTACTTC
-	-	TRBV11-3	TRBJ2-2	15	CASSPRDWDTGELFF	TGTGCCAGCAGCCCCCGGGACTGGGACACCGGGGAGCTGTTTTTT
-	-	TRBV7-8	TRBJ1-1	15	CASSQVGGLNTEAFF	TGTGCCAGCAGCCAAGTGGGGGGGTTGAACACTGAAGCTTTCTTT
-	TRBD1	TRBV6-1	TRBJ2-1	14	CASTSGQGRGEQFF	TGTGCCAGCACCTCAGGACAGGGTCGGGGTGAGCAGTTCTTC
-	-	TRBV30	TRBJ1-2	15	CAWSVVGGAVYGYTF	TGTGCCTGGAGTGTAGTAGGGGGAGCGGTCTATGGCTACACCTTC
once	-	TRBV5-1	TRBJ1-1	14	CASSLRGANTEAFF	TGCGCCAGCAGCTTAAGGGGCGCGAACACTGAAGCTTTCTTT
-	-	TRBV14	TRBJ2-5	15	CASSPFVGSGETQYF	TGTGCCAGCAGCCCCTTCGTGGGGAGCGGGGAGACCCAGTACTTC
once	-	TRBV5-1	TRBJ2-7	15	CASSLGGTAGDEQYF	TGCGCCAGCAGCTTAGGAGGGACAGCCGGCGACGAGCAGTACTTC
-	TRBD2	TRBV5-4	TRBJ2-1	15	CASSLEGTTYNEQFF	TGTGCCAGCAGCTTGGAGGGGACTACCTACAATGAGCAGTTCTTC
-	-	TRBV6-1	TRBJ2-4	11	CARGKMSIQYF	TGTGCCAGGGGCAAAATGTCCATTCAGTACTTC
-	-	TRBV7-9	TRBJ2-2	15	CASSLAPGQAGELFF	TGTGCCAGCAGCTTAGCACCAGGGCAGGCCGGGGAGCTGTTTTTT
-	-	TRBV11-3	TRBJ2-7	17	CASSLGYGTPKEAEQYF	TGTGCCAGCAGCTTAGGCTACGGGACTCCTAAGGAAGCCGAGCAGTACTTC
-	-	TRBV7-2	TRBJ1-2	15	CASTLDPRGNYGYTF	TGTGCCAGCACCCTAGACCCCCGGGGTAACTATGGCTACACCTTC
-	TRBD1	TRBV2	TRBJ2-7	13	CASSVQGTYEQYF	TGTGCCAGCAGTGTACAGGGGACCTACGAGCAGTACTTC
-	-	TRBV7-8	TRBJ1-2	16	CASRGPLSPSNYGYTF	TGTGCCAGCAGGGGCCCCCTCAGTCCCTCTAACTATGGCTACACCTTC
-	TRBD1	TRBV6-5	TRBJ2-1	16	CASSYLRTGGYNEQFF	TGTGCCAGCAGTTACCTCCGGACAGGGGGTTACAATGAGCAGTTCTTC
-	-	TRBV19	TRBJ2-2	15	CASIIRDRAGGELFF	TGTGCCAGTATCATCCGAGACAGGGCGGGAGGGGAGCTGTTTTTT
-	-	TRBV7-2	TRBJ2-5	15	CASSLRSHLQETQYF	TGTGCCAGCAGCTTACGATCACATCTTCAAGAGACCCAGTACTTC
-	-	TRBV7-9	TRBJ2-5	16	CASRPTPQGSQETQYF	TGTGCCAGCAGACCCACACCTCAGGGGTCCCAAGAGACCCAGTACTTC
-	TRBD1	TRBV7-2	TRBJ1-5	13	CASSSTGVQPQHF	TGTGCCAGCAGCTCAACAGGGGTTCAGCCCCAGCATTTT
-	-	TRBV7-6	TRBJ1-2	13	CASSLGQWRGYTF	TGTGCCAGCAGCTTAGGCCAATGGAGGGGCTACACCTTC
-	-	TRBV5-6	TRBJ1-1	12	CASSLLGGEAFF	TGTGCCAGCAGCTTGTTAGGGGGAGAAGCTTTCTTT
-	-	TRBV4-2	TRBJ1-2	12	CASRQTQGGYTF	TGTGCCAGCAGACAAACTCAGGGGGGCTACACCTTC
-	-	TRBV27	TRBJ1-5	12	CASRTGYQPQHF	TGTGCCAGCCGGACTGGATACCAGCCCCAGCATTTT
-	-	TRBV4-1	TRBJ2-6	15	CASSQDRSGANVLTF	TGCGCCAGCAGCCAAGACAGGTCTGGGGCCAACGTCCTGACTTTC
-	TRBD2	TRBV29-1	TRBJ2-6	19	CSVLGMRRRGEPGANVLTF	TGCAGCGTTTTGGGAATGCGGCGTCGGGGGGAACCTGGGGCCAACGTCCTGACTTTC
-	-	TRBV28	TRBJ1-2	12	CASSTEEYGYTF	TGTGCCAGCAGCACCGAGGAGTATGGCTACACCTTC
-	TRBD2	TRBV7-9	TRBJ2-7	15	CASSPAASGTFEQYF	TGTGCCAGCAGCCCGGCGGCTAGCGGGACGTTCGAGCAGTACTTC
-	-	TRBV4-2	TRBJ1-1	16	CASSQHSGQPNTEAFF	TGTGCCAGCAGCCAGCACAGCGGACAGCCGAACACTGAAGCTTTCTTT
-	-	TRBV25-1	TRBJ1-4	13	CASSETVNEKLFF	TGTGCCAGCAGTGAGACAGTTAATGAAAAACTGTTTTTT
-	TRBD2	TRBV29-1	TRBJ2-7	13	CSGSGTSSYEQYF	TGCAGCGGTTCCGGGACTAGTTCTTACGAGCAGTACTTC
-	-	TRBV5-1	TRBJ1-1	15	CASSSGRTPNTEAFF	TGCGCCAGCAGCTCTGGCAGAACGCCGAACACTGAAGCTTTCTTT
-	TRBD1	TRBV28	TRBJ2-5	15	CAWGDSQGARETQYF	TGTGCCTGGGGGGACAGCCAGGGGGCAAGAGAGACCCAGTACTTC